This entry is about one T cell receptor beta chain. Clones were sequenced by immunoSEQ multiplex PCR, and TCRdb holds only the in-frame ones, with some missing. The table shows 150,000 to 170,000 clones, with roughly 86% occurring only once. The sample belongs to a study of cytomegalovirus exposure and HLA in healthy donors. The CDR3 sequence is 15 residues long. Looked up from germline, CDR1 is SGHTA and CDR2 is FQGNSA. Trimming shortened V by 4 bases and J by 8 bases, and 20 bases separated the two germline ends. Sequencing was done on a sample of PBMCs. This chain connects TRBV7-2 to TRBJ1-1; D may be TRBD1 (6 bases). The origin of this receptor is a human donor in good health. CDR3 sequence (DNA): TGTGCCAGCAGCTCCAACAGGGTTAAGAACTCGGAAGCTTTCTTT. Protein: CASSSNRVKNSEAFF.